This is a list of T cell receptor beta chains from one sample in a study of T cell repertoires in cytomegalovirus infection. TCRdb re-called the reads with MiXCR, one entry per CDR3 protein. The sample holds around 440,000 distinct CDR3 sequences, roughly 12% seen once. Specimen: PBMCs. The source of these receptors is a human donor in good health (CMV status not recorded). Some clones in this sample may be carry-over from other donors' samples. Both conserved end residues are trimmed from each CDR3. Fields, in order: V gene, CDR3 protein.

V gene: TRBV29-1; CDR3 protein: SVLSGSNQPQH
V gene: TRBV7-8; CDR3 protein: ASSSKSGTGRLRGEKLF
V gene: TRBV27; CDR3 protein: ASSLSTRGGGYT
V gene: TRBV7-9; CDR3 protein: ASSLKGLTGLYGYT
V gene: TRBV6-5; CDR3 protein: ASSRDRGHNEQF
V gene: TRBV5-4; CDR3 protein: ASSFLAAANTGELF
V gene: TRBV27; CDR3 protein: ASSQEGYYEQY
V gene: TRBV7-3; CDR3 protein: ASSSVTGDTQY
V gene: TRBV6-5; CDR3 protein: ASSYDSGTPYEQY
V gene: TRBV20-1; CDR3 protein: SARAFRARDFGDYGYT
V gene: TRBV28; CDR3 protein: ASSSNLDRSTDTQY
V gene: TRBV19; CDR3 protein: ASSPGGARGLSCNEQF
V gene: TRBV27; CDR3 protein: ASTFGTAGSYSNQPQH
V gene: TRBV7-3; CDR3 protein: ASSLIPRGAEGYT
V gene: TRBV7-2; CDR3 protein: ASSLSRASGRAGNEQF
V gene: TRBV15; CDR3 protein: ATSRPRGGDEQF
V gene: TRBV5-1; CDR3 protein: ASGEGEAYYYEQY
V gene: TRBV12-3/TRBV12-4; CDR3 protein: ASSNRDRGNEQY
V gene: TRBV28; CDR3 protein: ASSLTRDNEQF
V gene: TRBV7-6; CDR3 protein: ASSYLLGAEETQY
V gene: TRBV28; CDR3 protein: ASSLQRQDHSYEQY
V gene: TRBV7-3; CDR3 protein: ASSPTGFTSEQF
V gene: TRBV27; CDR3 protein: ATHSSGSRSYEQY
V gene: TRBV20-1; CDR3 protein: SARALAGSTDTQY
V gene: TRBV7-8; CDR3 protein: ASSPRLAGTDTQY
V gene: TRBV28; CDR3 protein: ASSPTRGSGREQY
V gene: TRBV14; CDR3 protein: ASSQLTPGTAANYGYT
V gene: TRBV20-1; CDR3 protein: SARDNRGLGETQY
V gene: TRBV29-1; CDR3 protein: SVEYRGLAFDSGNTIY
V gene: TRBV14; CDR3 protein: ASSQGPGSEQF
V gene: TRBV27; CDR3 protein: ASSLSGGGGEQF
V gene: TRBV5-5; CDR3 protein: ASSFEGRIYGYT
V gene: TRBV28; CDR3 protein: ASRGGTGSSGTNEKLF
V gene: TRBV7-6; CDR3 protein: ASSDPPGWGTNEQF
V gene: TRBV28; CDR3 protein: ASRQKQGLREAF